These 29 T cell receptor beta chains were sequenced from one sample in a study of tumor and adjacent non-tumor tissue in lung cancer. No cell sorting was done before RNA was extracted from the tissue. Three rounds of nested PCR, following a modified ARM-PCR protocol, produced the TCRbeta library. TCRdb reprocessed the multiplex PCR reads with MiXCR, giving one entry per CDR3 protein. This sample has more than 85,000 distinct CDR3 sequences, with about 75% found just once. Source material: lung tumor tissue. These TCRs come from a woman aged 55-69 years with non-small cell lung cancer.

Remarks on this clonotype: One end of the junction is discordant with germline, which a read error may explain. V is TRBV11-2 and J is TRBJ2-5, with D perhaps matching TRBD2 (5 bases). This CDR3 comprises 14 residues. From germline, CDR1 is SGHAT and CDR2 FQNNGV. The CDR3 spells CTSSKRWVQETQYF. The CDR3 coding sequence is TGTACCAGCAGCAAGCGGTGGGTGCAAGAGACCCAGTATTTC.

In regard to this clonotype: At one end, the junction sequence differs from germline, possibly due to a read error. This chain uses TRBV11-1 with TRBJ2-2; the D call may be TRBD1 or TRBD2 (6 bases each). The germline gives CDR1 SGHAT, CDR2 FQDESV (reference sequence). The CDR3 is 17 amino acids. CDR3 bases: TGTGCCAGCAGTCCGCGACTAGGGGGAGAATCCACCGGGGAGCTGCTTTTT. It translates to CASSPRLGGESTGELLF.

Here the CDR3 DNA reads TGTGTCCGCAGACGTAGCCGAACCAGGGGTCAAGAGACCCAGTACTTC. This gives the protein CVRRRSRTRGQETQYF. The chain employs TRBV11-2 and TRBJ2-5; tentative D call: TRBD1 (6 bases). The CDR3 contains 16 residues. CDR1 and CDR2 from the germline V gene are SGHAT and FQNNGV.

The V and J genes are TRBV6-5 and TRBJ1-5; 10 bases align to TRBD1. The J call may be in error: the DNA end matches TRBJ2-3 better. Germline V lookup: CDR1 MNHEY, CDR2 SVGAGI. The CDR3 sequence is 18 residues long. CDR3 bases: TGTGCCAGCACTAGACGACTGACAGGGGGCTATAGCAATCAGCCCCAGTATTTT. As protein: CASTRRLTGGYSNQPQYF.

This chain joins TRBV20-1 and TRBJ1-1; no clear D gene. The CDR3 sequence is 12 residues long. V was trimmed by 3 bases and J by 8 bases, leaving 13 bases between them. Germline V CDR1 and CDR2: DFQATT, SNEGSKA (reference sequence). CDR3 protein: CSASLISTEAFF. The CDR3 DNA reads as TGCAGTGCTAGCTTGATAAGCACCGAAGCTTTCTTT.

The chain couples TRBV11-1 to TRBJ1-1; no firm D call. This CDR3 region has 16 residues. Germline V gene data show CDR1 as SGHAT and CDR2 as FQDESV (reference sequence). The V gene lost 1 base and the J gene lost 1 base, with 13 bases spanning the gap. CDR3 DNA sequence: TGTGCCAGCAGCTTAGTGGGCGTTATCTCGAACACTGAAGCTTTCTTT. Its protein is CASSLVGVISNTEAFF.

With respect to this clonotype: Germline is not matched at one junction end, which may reflect a read error. The chain couples TRBV11-2 to TRBJ2-1; 7 bases match TRBD1. The V gene's germline CDR1 is SGHAT and CDR2 FQNNGV. This CDR3 is 13 amino acids long. CDR3 amino acids: CASSLDRVDEQLF. The CDR3 DNA follows: TGTGCCAGTAGCCTCGACAGGGTCGATGAGCAGCTCTTC.

For this clonotype: The junction departs from germline at one end; a sequencing error may be responsible. This chain uses TRBV28 with TRBJ2-5; D call uncertain. Germline V gives CDR1 MDHEN, CDR2 SYDVKM. The CDR3 consists of 13 residues. The CDR3 coding sequence is TGCGCCAGCACCTCCCTTCGTCGGCAGTTTTGGTACTTC. As protein: CASTSLRRQFWYF.

Regarding this clonotype: The final CDR3 position lacks the conserved phenylalanine or tryptophan, pointing to a likely read error. The chain is built from TRBV12-3 or TRBV12-4 and TRBJ2-4; D is unclear. This CDR3 is built from 16 residues. Trimming removed 1 base at V and 7 bases at J, with 17 bases between. DNA of the CDR3: TGTGCCAGCAGTTTAGACCAGATAGGGATGAGGAACATTCAGTACTGC. It yields the protein CASSLDQIGMRNIQYC.

Points on this clonotype: The conserved final phenylalanine or tryptophan is absent from the CDR3, which likely points to a read error. No DNA is shown, since the ends of the CDR3 on it are uncertain; the CDR3 is the one TCRdb lists. The chain joins TRBV20-1 to TRBJ2-1; the table's D gene call, TRBD2, was not cross checked with the DNA. Ends included, the CDR3 has 14 residues. Germline values: CDR1 DFQATT, CDR2 SNEGSKA (reference sequence). The CDR3 protein is CSGAMGLPNNEQLL.

The J gene is TRBJ2-3, the V gene TRBV11-3; D may correspond to TRBD1 or TRBD2 (5 bases each). Germline assignment: CDR1 SGHNT and CDR2 YENEEA. The length of the CDR3 is 18 residues. The germline V and J ends were trimmed by 5 bases and 8 bases, with 29 bases remaining between them. In DNA form, the CDR3 reads TGTGCCAGCAGCCGGTGGGACCCACCAATTACAATAAGAGGTACGCAGTATTTT. Translated, it gives CASSRWDPPITIRGTQYF.

There are a few counts of this clonotype. This could be a read error, since a much larger clone is one nucleotide away. The J gene is TRBJ2-7, the V gene TRBV4-3, with D unclear. This CDR3 is 13 amino acids long. Per germline, CDR1 LGHNA and CDR2 YSLEER. The DNA of the CDR3 is TGCACCAGCAGCCAAGAGCCAGGTCGGGAGCAGTACTTC. Translation: CTSSQEPGREQYF.

The J gene is TRBJ2-5, the V gene TRBV28; D remains ambiguous. V dropped 5 bases and J dropped 1 base, with 14 bases sitting between them. CDR1 is MDHEN, CDR2 SYDVKM, per germline. The CDR3 contains 15 residues. The DNA of the CDR3 is TGTGCCAGCAGTCCAACCCCGATTGGCCAAGAGACCCAGTACTTC. Amino acid sequence: CASSPTPIGQETQYF.

On this clonotype itself: Being one base from a much bigger clone, this may be a read error. The V and J genes are TRBV5-8 and TRBJ2-7; D gene ambiguous. Germline assignment: CDR1 SGHTS and CDR2 YDEGEE. Trimming removed 10 bases from V and 9 bases from J, with 23 bases in between. The CDR3 is 13 amino acids. The CDR3 DNA reads as TGTGCCGGCCACCTCTCCGGGCCCCTAGGGCAGTACTTC. Translation gives CAGHLSGPLGQYF.

Concerning this clonotype itself: This may stem from a read error, because a much larger clone lies one nucleotide away. This chain links TRBV4-3 with TRBJ2-5; tentatively, D is TRBD1 (5 bases). The CDR3 is 15 residues long. Germline loops: CDR1 LGHNA, CDR2 YSLEER. As DNA, the CDR3 is TGCGCCAGGAGCCTCCAGTTCAGGGATAAGGAGACCCAGTACTTC. As protein: CARSLQFRDKETQYF.

Comment on this clonotype: A junction boundary mismatches the germline segment, possibly from a read error. DNA for the CDR3: TGCGGTGCCAAGATAGCGGGGAGCTCCTACGATGAGCAGTTCTTC. Translated: CGAKIAGSSYDEQFF. The V gene is TRBV20-1, the J gene TRBJ2-1; 8 nucleotides line up with TRBD2. Germline V CDR1 and CDR2: DFQATT, SNEGSKA (reference sequence). The CDR3 covers 15 residues.

The chain employs TRBV6-4 and TRBJ2-2; D may be TRBD1 or TRBD2 (5 bases each). Germline-derived CDR1 and CDR2 are MRHNA and SNTAGT. The V gene lost 11 bases and the J gene lost 4 bases, with 20 bases spanning the gap. This CDR3 spans 15 amino acids. CDR3 nucleotides: TGTGCCTGTAACCGGGACGGGGAAGGCACCGGGGAGCTGTTTTTT. Amino acid sequence: CACNRDGEGTGELFF.

Details on this clonotype: One junction end disagrees with the germline gene, perhaps due to a read error. The chain couples TRBV4-1 to TRBJ2-3, with D possibly TRBD2 on 5 matching bases. The CDR3 is made up of 15 amino acids. CDR1 and CDR2 (germline): MGHRA, YSYEKL. The CDR3 region is CATSQRGLGTDTQYF. The CDR3 nucleotides are TGCGCCACCAGCCAAAGAGGACTCGGCACAGATACGCAGTATTTT.

The chain uses TRBV11-2 and TRBJ1-4; D unresolved. CDR1 is SGHAT and CDR2 is FQNNGV in the germline V gene. With 2 bases removed from V and 4 bases from J, the gap between germline ends came to 11 bases. This CDR3 spans 15 amino acids. The CDR3 DNA reads as TGTGCCAGCAGCTTATCGATATGGGTTAATGAAAAACTGTTTTTT. Translating gives CASSLSIWVNEKLFF.

This chain uses TRBV6-5 with TRBJ1-6; the D is unclear. This CDR3 comprises 12 residues. Trimming took off 4 bases at V and 10 bases at J, with 8 bases between the two ends. Germline V gives CDR1 MNHEY, CDR2 SVGAGI. This CDR3 reads CASSFFDSPLHF. The DNA of the CDR3 is TGTGCCAGCAGTTTCTTTGACTCACCCCTCCACTTT.

Notes on this clonotype: A single base separates this from a much larger clone, so it may be a read error. V gene TRBV6-1 combines with J gene TRBJ1-5; TRBD1 agrees at 8 bases. CDR3 size: 16 residues. The germline V gene encodes CDR1 MNHNS and CDR2 SASEGT. V was clipped by 6 bases and J by 5 bases; unmatched bases: 12. The CDR3 protein is CASRGTGSQSDQPQHF. In DNA, the CDR3 is TGTGCCAGCAGGGGGACAGGCTCACAATCCGATCAGCCCCAGCATTTT.

Concerning this clonotype: One junction end does not reproduce the germline sequence, and a read error may be involved. The V gene is TRBV11-3, the J gene TRBJ2-1, with 7 bases fitting TRBD2. The CDR3 has 17 residues. Germline assignment: CDR1 SGHNT and CDR2 YENEEA. The CDR3 sequence is CANSLEFTSVSHNEQFF. In nucleotides, the CDR3 is TGTGCCAACAGCTTAGAGTTCACTAGCGTGAGTCACAATGAGCAGTTCTTC.

Turning to this clonotype: A much larger clone is a single base away; this may be a read error. The chain links TRBV4-1 to TRBJ1-5, with D uncertain. Germline CDR1 is MGHRA and CDR2 is YSYEKL. The CDR3 has 15 residues. V was cut by 6 bases and J by 7 bases, with 19 bases left in between. The CDR3 nucleotides read TGCGCCAGCAGGCCAAACATGCAGGATTCACAGCCCCAGCATTTT. It encodes CASRPNMQDSQPQHF.

In its sample, this clonotype was seen a few times. A much larger clone lies one base from this, so it may be a read error. CDR3 sequence: CAGSPQTGPNEKLFF. CDR3 DNA: TGTGCCGGCAGTCCCCAGACAGGTCCTAATGAAAAACTGTTTTTT. The J gene is TRBJ1-4, the V gene TRBV6-6; D is perhaps TRBD1 (6 bases). The CDR3 is made up of 15 amino acids. The germline V gene encodes CDR1 MNHNY and CDR2 SVGAGI (reference sequence).

Remarks on this clonotype: With a much larger clone just one base away, this may be a read error. J is TRBJ1-5 and V is TRBV20-1, with unresolved D. From germline, CDR1 is DFQATT and CDR2 SNEGSKA (reference sequence). The length of the CDR3 is 13 residues. The CDR3 DNA reads TGCAGTGCTAGCGTCAGTAGCAATCGGCCCCAGCATTTT. This codes for CSASVSSNRPQHF.

Details on this clonotype: A much larger clone sits a single nucleotide away, making a read error possible. The V call is TRBV4-1, the J call TRBJ2-7; D remains unclear. Looked up from germline, CDR1 is MGHRA and CDR2 is YSYEKL. The ends were cut back, 4 bases at V and 7 bases at J, with 17 bases in the middle. This CDR3 is 14 amino acids long. The CDR3 is CASSRPRPNREQYF. DNA for the CDR3: TGCGCCAGCAGCCGTCCCAGGCCTAACCGGGAGCAGTACTTC.

Only one count was recorded for this clonotype. This chain links TRBV5-5 with TRBJ1-2; D remains unclear. This CDR3 has 18 residues. Germline V gene sequence: CDR1 SGHKS, CDR2 YYEKEE (reference sequence). V was trimmed by 0 bases and J by 7 bases, leaving 25 bases between them. The CDR3 nucleotides read TGTGCCAGCAGCTTGGCTACGGCTCCGGGTCGCCTGTGGTGTGGCTACACCTTC. Amino acids: CASSLATAPGRLWCGYTF.

The chain carries TRBV11-3 and TRBJ2-1; 7 bases are shared with TRBD2. Germline loops: CDR1 SGHNT, CDR2 YENEEA. Trimming at V came to 4 bases and at J to 7 bases, leaving 10 bases not matched to a gene. The CDR3 totals 15 residues. Here the CDR3 reads CASSYLEGGKNEQFF. The CDR3 DNA reads TGTGCCAGCAGCTACCTAGAGGGAGGGAAAAATGAGCAGTTCTTC. Based on the CDR3 plus reference TRBV11-3 and TRBJ2-1, the full variable domain is EAGVVQSPRYKIIEKKQPVAFWCNPISGHNTLYWYLQNLGQGPELLIRYENEEAVDDSQLPKDRFSAERLKGVDSTLKIQPAELGDSAVYLCASSYLEGGKNEQFFGPGTRLTVL.

A word on this clonotype: Compared with germline, one end of the junction differs, possibly owing to a read error. The gene calls are TRBV11-1 and TRBJ1-1; D possibly corresponds to TRBD1 (5 bases). Germline lookup yields CDR1 SGHAT and CDR2 FQDESV (reference sequence). This CDR3 spans 13 amino acids. CDR3 amino acids: CDSSRDRNTETFF. In nucleotides, the CDR3 is TGTGACAGCAGTCGGGACCGTAACACTGAAACTTTCTTT.